What follows describes a single T cell receptor (beta chain). Trimming cost V 6 bases and J 4 bases, with 9 bases left between them. There are 12 residues in the CDR3. Germline V lookup: CDR1 SNHLY, CDR2 FYNNEI. PCR was performed using 60 Vbeta and 13 Jbeta primers. The protocol was immunoSEQ multiplex PCR, while the TCRdb copy is restricted to in-frame clones and leaves out a portion. In the table there are 150,000 to 200,000 clones, about 90% of which are singletons. This sample was taken from a study of cytomegalovirus exposure and HLA in healthy donors. Input material: PBMCs. The sequence was collected from a girl under three years old in good health and CMV-seronegative. The chain joins TRBV2 to TRBJ2-5, with D possibly being TRBD2 (5 bases). The CDR3 is CASRVGVETQYF. The CDR3 DNA is TGTGCCAGCAGAGTCGGGGTAGAGACCCAGTACTTC.